This T cell receptor (beta chain) was recorded in a study of PD-1 blockade in classical Hodgkin lymphoma (dated by TCRdb to the early 2020s). Regarding the research as a whole: Nivolumab dosing was 3 mg/kg intravenously every 2 weeks, continuing until either disease progression or unacceptable toxicity. The study used TCR beta sequencing and CyTOF to define a peripheral blood immune signature of response to PD-1 blockade in classical Hodgkin lymphoma.

Points on this clone: The antigen it recognizes is unknown. Within one base of it there is no much larger clone, and no base qualities were kept.

Overall study results and their limits: CD4+ but not CD8+ TCR diversity rose significantly by C4D1 (p=0.0027 vs p=0.16), most apparent in complete responders (p=0.02). Lower diversity was observed in patients in whom nivolumab was started less than 1 year after ASCT, and these patients were excluded from later analyses so that confounding by immune reconstitution would be avoided. Baseline diversity similar to that of newly diagnosed patients was observed in trial patients achieving complete response, whereas significantly lower diversity was observed in partial responders and progressors. Baseline TCR diversity was reported to be lower in newly diagnosed patients than in healthy donors and to be lower still in relapsed/refractory patients. The study covered only a single clinical trial cohort, and the causes of the repertoire differences, possibly disease activity or prior therapy, were still not defined.

Reading the label with the study, this specimen's time point is: cycle 4 day 1 (C4D1), after about 6 weeks of nivolumab. Relapse after autologous stem cell transplantation had occurred in all trial patients, and cohorts A, B and C were distinguished by prior brentuximab vedotin exposure. The trial cohort included more than 55 patients with relapsed/refractory classical Hodgkin lymphoma, and each patient had a best overall response of complete response, partial response or progressive disease. Single-agent nivolumab was administered to trial patients in the multi-cohort phase II CheckMate 205 trial. Best overall response was determined by an independent review committee according to the 2007 International Working Group response criteria. PBMCs from the trial were collected at three points: immediately before nivolumab initiation (C1D1), and during therapy at cycle 2 day 1 and cycle 4 day 1. Peripheral blood was collected in 8 mL Vacutainer Cell Preparation Tubes, from which PBMCs were isolated by centrifugation and then cryopreserved.

The Qiagen DNeasy kit was used to extract genomic DNA both from unsorted PBMCs and from the negatively selected CD4+ and CD8+ fractions. TCR beta CDR3 regions were subjected to amplification by immunoSEQ multiplex PCR with primers that anneal to V and J segments. A synthetic immune receptor repertoire was used to minimize amplification bias, and any remaining bias was removed computationally after sequencing. Processing in the source paper ran as follows. Repertoire diversity was quantified as the Shannon entropy index using custom Python scripts. Unsorted, CD4+ and CD8+ repertoires were analyzed separately, except in combined analyses where CD4+ and CD8+ sequences were merged in silico. Clonal expansion was defined as a frequency increase of at least 2-fold after treatment compared with C1D1, and clones undetected at baseline were assigned a pseudocount of 0.5. Singleton clones were defined as clones with 0 or 1 copy at C1D1, and non-singleton clones were defined as clones with 2 or more copies. By matching protein sequences in sorted samples from the same patient, clones expanded in unsorted samples were annotated as CD4+, CD8+ or unknown. Wilcoxon tests on paired samples were used to test changes in diversity from C1D1 to C4D1. TCRdb re-hosts the immuneACCESS table, in-frame sequences only. Its copies lack some clones; in the studies checked, an unresolved V gene accounts for under half of them, and the cause for the rest is not known. V and J calls and clone size follow that table, whereas D and trimming were derived from the DNA. A total of tens of thousands of clones appear in this sample, around 87% of them only once. The top ten hold more than 11% of the sample.

The receptor was derived from a human donor with classical Hodgkin lymphoma. Sequencing was performed on peripheral blood mononuclear cells (PBMCs), taken before the fourth cycle of nivolumab.

The nucleotides are TGTGCCAGCAGTGAAGGGAACCGATGGAATGAAGCTTTCTTT. This gives the protein CASSEGNRWNEAFF. The V and J genes are TRBV2 and TRBJ1-1, with the D gene not clear enough to name. From the cysteine through the phenylalanine, the CDR3 covers 14 amino acids. CDR3 DNA is the only sequence kept; it has 42 bases, read in frame from the first base. CDR1 and CDR2 are read off the germline V gene as SNHLY and FYNNEI. The junction shows trimming of 1 base on V and 7 bases on J, plus 13 bases between the germline ends. The variable domain in full, with residues beyond the CDR3 obtained from the reference TRBV2 and TRBJ1-1 genes, is EPEVTQTPSHQVTQMGQEVILRCVPISNHLYFYWYRQILGQKVEFLVSFYNNEISEKSEIFDDQFSVERPDGSNFTLKIRSTKLEDSAMYFCASSEGNRWNEAFFGQGTRLTVV.